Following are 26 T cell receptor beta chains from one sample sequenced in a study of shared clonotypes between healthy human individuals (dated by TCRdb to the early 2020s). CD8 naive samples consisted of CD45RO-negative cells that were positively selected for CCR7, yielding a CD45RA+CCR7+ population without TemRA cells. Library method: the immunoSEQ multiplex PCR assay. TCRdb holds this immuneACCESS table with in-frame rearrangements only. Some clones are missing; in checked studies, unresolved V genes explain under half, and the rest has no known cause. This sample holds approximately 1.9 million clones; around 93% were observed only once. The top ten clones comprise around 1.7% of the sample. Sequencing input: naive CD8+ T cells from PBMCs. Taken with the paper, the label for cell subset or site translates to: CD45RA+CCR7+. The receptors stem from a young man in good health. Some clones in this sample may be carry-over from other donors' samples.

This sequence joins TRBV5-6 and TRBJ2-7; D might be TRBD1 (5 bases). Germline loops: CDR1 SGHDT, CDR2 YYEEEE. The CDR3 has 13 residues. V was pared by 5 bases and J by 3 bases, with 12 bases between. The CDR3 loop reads CASRYGAVYEQYF. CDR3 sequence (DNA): TGTGCCAGCAGGTATGGGGCAGTCTACGAGCAGTACTTC.

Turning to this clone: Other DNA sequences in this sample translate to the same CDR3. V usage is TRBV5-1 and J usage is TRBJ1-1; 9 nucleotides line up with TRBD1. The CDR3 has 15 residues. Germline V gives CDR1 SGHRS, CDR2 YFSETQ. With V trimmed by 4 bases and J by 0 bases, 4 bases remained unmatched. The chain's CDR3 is CASSLGQGMNTEAFF. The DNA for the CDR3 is TGCGCCAGCAGCCTCGGACAGGGGATGAACACTGAAGCTTTCTTT.

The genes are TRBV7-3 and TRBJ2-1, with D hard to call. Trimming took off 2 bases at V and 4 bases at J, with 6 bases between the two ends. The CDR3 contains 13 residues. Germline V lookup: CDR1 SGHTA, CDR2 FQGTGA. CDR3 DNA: TGTGCCAGCAGCTTAGACCCGTACAATGAGCAGTTCTTC. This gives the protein CASSLDPYNEQFF.

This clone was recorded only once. DNA of the CDR3: TGCAGCGTGGCGATTAGCGGGATGGCCACCGGGGAGCTGTTTTTT. Protein: CSVAISGMATGELFF. J is TRBJ2-2 and V is TRBV29-1, with 8 positions matching TRBD2. The junction had 10 bases not matched to a gene; V was cut back by 6 bases and J by 4 bases. Germline V gene sequence: CDR1 SQVTM, CDR2 ANQGSEA. This CDR3 spans 15 amino acids.

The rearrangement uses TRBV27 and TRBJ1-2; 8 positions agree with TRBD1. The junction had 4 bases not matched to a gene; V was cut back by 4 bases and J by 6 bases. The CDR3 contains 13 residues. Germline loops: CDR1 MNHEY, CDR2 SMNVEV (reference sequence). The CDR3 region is CASSWTGWDGYTF. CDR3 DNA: TGTGCCAGCAGTTGGACAGGGTGGGATGGCTACACCTTC.

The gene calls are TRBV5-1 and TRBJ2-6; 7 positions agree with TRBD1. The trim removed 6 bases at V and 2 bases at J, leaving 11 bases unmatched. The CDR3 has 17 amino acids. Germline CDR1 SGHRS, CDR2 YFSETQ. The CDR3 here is CASTPGQVSTGANVLTF. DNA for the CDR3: TGCGCCAGCACCCCCGGACAGGTGTCCACTGGGGCCAACGTCCTGACTTTC.

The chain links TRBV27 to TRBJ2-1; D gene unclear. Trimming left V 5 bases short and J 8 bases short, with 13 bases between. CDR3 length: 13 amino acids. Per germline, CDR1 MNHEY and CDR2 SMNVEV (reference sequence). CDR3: CASSPRNFHEQFF. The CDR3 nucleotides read TGTGCCAGCAGTCCGAGGAATTTCCATGAGCAGTTCTTC.

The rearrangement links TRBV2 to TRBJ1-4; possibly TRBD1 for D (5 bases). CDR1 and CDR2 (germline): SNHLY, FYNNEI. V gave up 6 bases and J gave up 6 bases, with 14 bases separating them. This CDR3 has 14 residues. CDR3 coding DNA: TGTGCCAGCAGGGGGCCGTTGGGGTATGAAAAACTGTTTTTT. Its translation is CASRGPLGYEKLFF.

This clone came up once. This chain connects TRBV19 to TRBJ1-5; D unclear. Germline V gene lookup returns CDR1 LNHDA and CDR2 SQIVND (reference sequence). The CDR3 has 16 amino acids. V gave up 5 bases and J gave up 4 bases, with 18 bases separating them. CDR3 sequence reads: CASSSPMDRLNQPQHF. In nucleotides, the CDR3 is TGTGCCAGTAGTTCCCCCATGGACCGTCTAAATCAGCCCCAGCATTTT.

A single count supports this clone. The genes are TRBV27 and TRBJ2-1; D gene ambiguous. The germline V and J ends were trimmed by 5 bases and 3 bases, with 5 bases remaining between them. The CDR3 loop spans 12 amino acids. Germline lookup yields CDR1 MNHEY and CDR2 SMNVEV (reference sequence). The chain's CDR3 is CASSQDYNEQFF. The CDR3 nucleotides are TGTGCCAGCAGTCAAGACTACAATGAGCAGTTCTTC.

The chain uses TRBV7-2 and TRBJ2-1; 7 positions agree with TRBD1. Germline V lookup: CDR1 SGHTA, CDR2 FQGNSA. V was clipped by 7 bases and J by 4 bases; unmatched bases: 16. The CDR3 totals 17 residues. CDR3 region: CASNLGDRRLPYNEQFF. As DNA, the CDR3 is TGTGCCAGCAACCTGGGGGACAGACGCTTGCCTTACAATGAGCAGTTCTTC.

CDR3 protein: CASTLGRRGEQYF. CDR3 coding DNA: TGTGCCAGCACTTTGGGTCGTCGCGGCGAGCAGTACTTC. J is TRBJ2-7 and V is TRBV28; D ambiguous. Germline V gives CDR1 MDHEN, CDR2 SYDVKM. Trimming took 7 bases from V and 6 from J, leaving 16 bases between them. The length of the CDR3 is 13 residues.

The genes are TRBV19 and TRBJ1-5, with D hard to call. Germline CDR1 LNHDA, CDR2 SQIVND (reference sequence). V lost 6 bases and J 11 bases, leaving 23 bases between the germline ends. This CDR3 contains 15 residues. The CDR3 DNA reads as TGTGCCAGTAGAGACCCAGAGGATCATCTCTGGGCCCAGCATTTT. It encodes CASRDPEDHLWAQHF.

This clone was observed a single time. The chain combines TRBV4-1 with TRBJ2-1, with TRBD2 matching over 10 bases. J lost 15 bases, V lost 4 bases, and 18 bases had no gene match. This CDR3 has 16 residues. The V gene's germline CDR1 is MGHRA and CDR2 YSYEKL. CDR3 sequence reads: CASSPGWSGRADSLFF. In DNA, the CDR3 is TGCGCCAGCAGCCCCGGATGGAGCGGGAGGGCCGATTCTCTGTTCTTC.

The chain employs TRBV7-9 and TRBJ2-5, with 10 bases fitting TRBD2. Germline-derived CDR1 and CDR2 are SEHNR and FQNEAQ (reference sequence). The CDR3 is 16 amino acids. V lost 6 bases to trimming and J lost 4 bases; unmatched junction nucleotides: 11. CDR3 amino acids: CASRTTGTSVGETQYF. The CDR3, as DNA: TGTGCCAGCAGGACCACCGGGACTAGCGTCGGAGAGACCCAGTACTTC.

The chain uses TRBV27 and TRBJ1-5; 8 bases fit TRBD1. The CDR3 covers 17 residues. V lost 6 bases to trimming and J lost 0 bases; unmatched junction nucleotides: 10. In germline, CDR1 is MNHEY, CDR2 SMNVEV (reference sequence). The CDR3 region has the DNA TGTGCCAGCAGAACGACAGGGGTGCCATATAGCAATCAGCCCCAGCATTTT. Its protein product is CASRTTGVPYSNQPQHF.

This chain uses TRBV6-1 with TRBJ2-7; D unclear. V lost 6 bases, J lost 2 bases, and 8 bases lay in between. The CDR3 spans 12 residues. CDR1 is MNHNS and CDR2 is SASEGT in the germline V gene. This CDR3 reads CASRFTAYEQYF. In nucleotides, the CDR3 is TGTGCCAGCAGATTTACAGCCTACGAGCAGTACTTC.

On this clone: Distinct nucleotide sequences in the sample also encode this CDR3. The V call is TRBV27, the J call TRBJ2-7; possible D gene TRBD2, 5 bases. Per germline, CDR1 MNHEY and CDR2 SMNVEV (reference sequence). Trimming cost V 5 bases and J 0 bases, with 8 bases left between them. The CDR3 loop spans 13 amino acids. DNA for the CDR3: TGTGCCAGCAGTCCTGGGAGCTCCTACGAGCAGTACTTC. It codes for CASSPGSSYEQYF.

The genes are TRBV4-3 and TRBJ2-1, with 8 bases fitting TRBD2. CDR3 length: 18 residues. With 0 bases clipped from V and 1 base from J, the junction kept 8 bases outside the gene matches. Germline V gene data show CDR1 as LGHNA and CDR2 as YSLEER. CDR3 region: CASSQEVASGSSYNEQFF. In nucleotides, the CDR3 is TGCGCCAGCAGCCAAGAAGTCGCCAGCGGGAGTTCCTACAATGAGCAGTTCTTC.

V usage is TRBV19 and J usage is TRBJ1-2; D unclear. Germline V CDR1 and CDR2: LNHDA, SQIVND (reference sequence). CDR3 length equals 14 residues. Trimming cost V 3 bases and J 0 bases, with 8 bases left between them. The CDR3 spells CASSIDTTNYGYTF. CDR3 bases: TGTGCCAGTAGTATTGACACCACTAACTATGGCTACACCTTC.

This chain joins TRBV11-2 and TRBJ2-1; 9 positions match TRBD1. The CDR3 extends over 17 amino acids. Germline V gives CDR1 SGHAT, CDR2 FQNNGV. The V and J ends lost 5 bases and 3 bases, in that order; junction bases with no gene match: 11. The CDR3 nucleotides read TGTGCCAGCAGCCCCGGGTCGTGGGACAGGGACTACAATGAGCAGTTCTTC. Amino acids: CASSPGSWDRDYNEQFF.

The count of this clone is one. CDR3 in amino acids: CASSQFSGVAGYTF. In DNA form, the CDR3 reads TGTGCCAGCAGCCAATTTTCGGGGGTCGCTGGCTACACCTTC. The chain has TRBV28 and TRBJ1-2, with D perhaps matching TRBD1 (5 bases). Germline CDR1 MDHEN, CDR2 SYDVKM. This CDR3 has 14 residues. With 6 bases removed from V and 7 bases from J, the gap between germline ends came to 18 bases.

The CDR3 loop reads CASSFWRSSYNEQFF. The CDR3 DNA sequence: TGTGCCAGCAGCTTCTGGCGGAGCTCCTACAATGAGCAGTTCTTC. The chain uses TRBV7-2 and TRBJ2-1; no clear D gene. The ends were cut back, 3 bases at V and 0 bases at J, with 9 bases in the middle. CDR1 and CDR2 from the germline V gene are SGHTA and FQGNSA. The CDR3 length is 15 residues.

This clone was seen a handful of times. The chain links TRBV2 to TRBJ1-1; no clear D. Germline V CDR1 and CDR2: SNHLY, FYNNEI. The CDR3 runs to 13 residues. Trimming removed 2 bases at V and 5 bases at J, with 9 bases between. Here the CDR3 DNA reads TGTGCCAGCAGTGAACAGGTCGGGACTGAAGCTTTCTTT. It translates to CASSEQVGTEAFF. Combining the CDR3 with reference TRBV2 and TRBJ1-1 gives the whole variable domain EPEVTQTPSHQVTQMGQEVILRCVPISNHLYFYWYRQILGQKVEFLVSFYNNEISEKSEIFDDQFSVERPDGSNFTLKIRSTKLEDSAMYFCASSEQVGTEAFFGQGTRLTVV.

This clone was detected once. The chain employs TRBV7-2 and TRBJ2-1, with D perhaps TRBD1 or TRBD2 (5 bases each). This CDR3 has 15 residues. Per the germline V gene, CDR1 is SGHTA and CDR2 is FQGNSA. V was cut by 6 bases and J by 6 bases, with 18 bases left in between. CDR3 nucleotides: TGTGCCAGCAGTCCCGATGAGGGACGTGGCAATGAGCAGTTCTTC. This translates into CASSPDEGRGNEQFF.

The CDR3 coding sequence is TGTGCCAGCAGCCTTGCATTAGCGGCCACAGATACGCAGTATTTT. Amino acids: CASSLALAATDTQYF. V gene TRBV7-9 combines with J gene TRBJ2-3, with D maybe TRBD2 (6 bases). V was cut by 5 bases and J by 2 bases, with 14 bases left in between. Germline V gene sequence: CDR1 SEHNR, CDR2 FQNEAQ (reference sequence). CDR3 size: 15 residues. Full variable domain (outside the CDR3, taken from reference TRBV7-9 and TRBJ2-3): DTGVSQNPRHKITKRGQNVTFRCDPISEHNRLYWYRQTLGQGPEFLTYFQNEAQLEKSRLLSDRFSAERPKGSFSTLEIQRTEQGDSAMYLCASSLALAATDTQYFGPGTRLTVL.